The 25 T cell receptor beta chains below all came from one sample that was sequenced in a study of blood T cell repertoires in COVID-19. Measured with immunoSEQ multiplex PCR; TCRdb has only the in-frame clones, and not every one. The repertoire holds 250,000 to 300,000 clones, roughly 87% seen once, with 2% to 2.5% in the top ten. Input material: peripheral blood. These receptors were obtained from a woman in her fifties or sixties who had recovered from COVID-19.

This clone was counted only a few times. This chain joins TRBV29-1 and TRBJ1-1; the D gene is possibly TRBD1 (6 bases). V gave up 8 bases and J gave up 3 bases, with 13 bases separating them. Germline V gene sequence: CDR1 SQVTM, CDR2 ANQGSEA. The CDR3 consists of 12 residues. CDR3: CSTTGWDTEAFF. The CDR3 nucleotides are TGCAGCACGACAGGTTGGGACACTGAAGCTTTCTTT.

The chain links TRBV12-3 or TRBV12-4 to TRBJ1-6; D is possibly TRBD1 (6 bases). Trimming took off 6 bases at V and 4 bases at J, with 7 bases between the two ends. The CDR3 extends over 13 amino acids. Written as DNA, the CDR3 is TGTGCCAGCAGAACAGGGTATAATTCACCCCTCCACTTT. It is translated as CASRTGYNSPLHF.

The chain employs TRBV7-9 and TRBJ1-2; the match to TRBD1 covers 7 bases. V dropped 4 bases and J dropped 11; count of bases not matched to a gene: 7. Germline CDR1 is SEHNR and CDR2 is FQNEAQ (reference sequence). CDR3 size: 12 residues. The CDR3 here is CASSSDRVRYTF. The CDR3 nucleotides read TGTGCCAGCAGCTCCGACAGGGTGAGGTACACCTTC.

V usage is TRBV7-6 and J usage is TRBJ2-2, with D maybe TRBD1 (7 bases). CDR3 length: 21 residues. V lost 1 base to trimming and J lost 4 bases, with 28 bases between them. From germline, CDR1 is SGHVS and CDR2 FNYEAQ. The CDR3: CASSLGGGVLTGDRGTGELFF. CDR3 bases: TGTGCCAGCAGCTTAGGGGGAGGAGTTCTTACAGGGGACCGCGGCACCGGGGAGCTGTTTTTT.

The chain couples TRBV30 to TRBJ1-1, with D possibly matching TRBD1 (6 bases). This CDR3 region has 13 residues. Germline CDR1 reads GTSNPN; CDR2 reads SVGIG (reference sequence). V was clipped by 4 bases and J by 5 bases, with 14 bases between them. This chain's CDR3 is CAWTRRGGTEAFF. CDR3 nucleotide sequence: TGTGCCTGGACACGGAGGGGGGGGACTGAAGCTTTCTTT.

The chain has TRBV6-6 and TRBJ1-1; D might be TRBD1 (5 bases). Trimming took 2 bases from V and 3 from J, leaving 7 bases between them. The CDR3 length is 13 residues. In germline, CDR1 is MNHNY, CDR2 SVGAGI (reference sequence). CDR3 residues: CASSYIGDTEAFF. The CDR3 nucleotides are TGTGCCAGCAGTTACATAGGGGACACTGAAGCTTTCTTT.

The chain combines TRBV7-8 with TRBJ2-7; 11 bases are shared with TRBD2. CDR1 SGHVS and CDR2 FQNEAQ come from the germline V gene. V shed 6 bases and J 3 bases; nucleotides not matched to a gene: 4. The CDR3 covers 14 residues. In DNA, the CDR3 is TGTGCCAGCAGAACTAGCGGGGGCCTCTACGAGCAGTACTTC. As protein: CASRTSGGLYEQYF.

For the CDR3, the DNA is TGTGCCAGCAGCTTAGATTTCGGAGCGCAAGAGACCCAGTACTTC. It yields the protein CASSLDFGAQETQYF. J is TRBJ2-5 and V is TRBV7-2; no clear D. Deletions cut 1 base from V and 2 bases from J, with 11 bases between. Per germline, CDR1 SGHTA and CDR2 FQGNSA. The CDR3 is 15 amino acids.

The count of this clone is one. CDR3 DNA: TGTGCCAGCAGCAGCGGACAGGGGCGCCCTGGCTACACCTTC. This sequence encodes CASSSGQGRPGYTF. The chain uses TRBV5-4 and TRBJ1-2; 9 bases align to TRBD1. Trimming cost V 4 bases and J 7 bases; bases outside gene matches: 8. The CDR3 is made up of 14 amino acids. Germline V gives CDR1 SGHNT, CDR2 YYREEE (reference sequence).

The rearrangement joins TRBV23-1 to TRBJ2-7, with 10 nucleotides matching TRBD1. TRBV23-1 qualifies as an ORF whose function is uncertain. With V trimmed by 7 bases and J by 4 bases, 7 bases remained unmatched. The CDR3 length is 14 residues. CDR3 bases: TGCGCCAGCACCCCGACAGGGGGCATGTACGAGCAGTACTTC. This sequence encodes CASTPTGGMYEQYF.

This clone was observed once. The rearrangement links TRBV25-1 to TRBJ1-1, with D unresolved. Trimming pared 3 bases from V and 1 base from J, leaving 6 bases between. The CDR3 consists of 13 residues. Germline assignment: CDR1 MGHDK and CDR2 SYGVNS. The CDR3 DNA sequence: TGTGCCAGCAGTGATTCAGGGAACACTGAAGCTTTCTTT. Protein: CASSDSGNTEAFF.

The rearrangement uses TRBV18 and TRBJ2-3; 8 nucleotides align to TRBD1. The CDR3 totals 17 residues. Germline V gene sequence: CDR1 KGHSH, CDR2 LQKENI. Unmatched junction bases numbered 12, after V lost 3 bases and J lost 4 bases. In nucleotides, the CDR3 is TGTGCCAGCTCACCGAGACAGGGGCAATCTGGGGCAGATACGCAGTATTTT. Translated, it gives CASSPRQGQSGADTQYF.

This clone has just one count. The rearrangement links TRBV13 to TRBJ1-1; unclear D gene. The CDR3 spans 13 residues. Per germline, CDR1 PRHDT and CDR2 FYEKMQ (reference sequence). Deletions cut 3 bases from V and 3 bases from J, with 8 bases between. The CDR3 reads CASSLVSYTEAFF. The CDR3 nucleotides read TGTGCCAGCAGCTTGGTTAGTTACACTGAAGCTTTCTTT.

This clone was seen just once. This chain links TRBV5-1 with TRBJ2-1, with 9 bases matching TRBD1. Germline loops: CDR1 SGHRS, CDR2 YFSETQ. The CDR3 is 18 amino acids. V was pared by 4 bases and J by 3 bases, with 14 bases of the junction left unmatched. CDR3 coding DNA: TGCGCCAGCAGCAGGATTATATCCGGGACAGGGATCTACAATGAGCAGTTCTTC. This sequence encodes CASSRIISGTGIYNEQFF. Based on the CDR3 plus reference TRBV5-1 and TRBJ2-1, the full variable domain is KAGVTQTPRYLIKTRGQQVTLSCSPISGHRSVSWYQQTPGQGLQFLFEYFSETQRNKGNFPGRFSGRQFSNSRSEMNVSTLELGDSALYLCASSRIISGTGIYNEQFFGPGTRLTVL.

This clone was observed a single time. The chain joins TRBV24-1 to TRBJ2-5; D might be TRBD1 (6 bases). Trimming took 1 base from V and 5 from J, leaving 10 bases between them. The germline V gene has CDR1 KGHDR and CDR2 SFDVKD. CDR3 length: 14 amino acids. The CDR3, as DNA: TGTGCCACCAGTGATTTACAGGGCCGGGAGACCCAGTACTTC. It translates to CATSDLQGRETQYF.

Written as DNA, the CDR3 is TGTGCCACCAGCAGAGATCAGGGCAGGGGCCAGCCCCAGCATTTT. Amino acids: CATSRDQGRGQPQHF. The J gene is TRBJ1-5, the V gene TRBV15; D is possibly TRBD1 (6 bases). The CDR3 contains 15 residues. V lost 0 bases and J lost 7, with 13 bases in between. CDR1 and CDR2 (germline): LNHNV, YYDKDF (reference sequence).

The chain couples TRBV2 to TRBJ1-1; D gene ambiguous. This CDR3 contains 14 residues. Trimming removed 6 bases from V and 4 bases from J, with 15 bases in between. CDR1 SNHLY and CDR2 FYNNEI come from the germline V gene. CDR3 nucleotide sequence: TGTGCCAGCAGCCCGGTCGCCTCCTCCACTGAAGCTTTCTTT. Its protein product is CASSPVASSTEAFF.

The chain couples TRBV7-9 to TRBJ1-1; 9 bases align to TRBD1. Trimming took 0 bases from V and 5 from J; bases not matched to a gene: 4. Germline CDR1 is SEHNR and CDR2 is FQNEAQ (reference sequence). The CDR3 is 15 residues long. CDR3 loop: CASSLADRGGTEAFF. CDR3 coding DNA: TGTGCCAGCAGCTTAGCGGACAGGGGAGGGACTGAAGCTTTCTTT. The entire variable domain, with the rest obtained from reference TRBV7-9 and TRBJ1-1, is as follows: DTGVSQNPRHKITKRGQNVTFRCDPISEHNRLYWYRQTLGQGPEFLTYFQNEAQLEKSRLLSDRFSAERPKGSFSTLEIQRTEQGDSAMYLCASSLADRGGTEAFFGQGTRLTVV.

A single count supports this clone. The chain couples TRBV9 to TRBJ1-3; tentative D call: TRBD1 (6 bases). Germline V CDR1 and CDR2: SGDLS, YYNGEE. V was shortened by 3 bases and J by 2 bases, with 12 bases between the two germline ends. The CDR3 covers 15 residues. CDR3 coding DNA: TGTGCCAGCAGCGCAAAGACAGGAACTGGAAACACCATATATTTT. It codes for CASSAKTGTGNTIYF.

This clone was seen a few times. J is TRBJ2-1 and V is TRBV5-1; 10 bases are a match to TRBD2. The germline V gene has CDR1 SGHRS and CDR2 YFSETQ. Losses at the gene ends were 0 bases for V and 4 bases for J; bases not matched to a gene: 7. CDR3 length equals 17 residues. The CDR3 sequence is CASSLAGSGRAYNEQFF. CDR3 nucleotide sequence: TGCGCCAGCAGCTTGGCCGGGAGCGGGAGGGCTTACAATGAGCAGTTCTTC.

This clone was seen repeatedly, ten times or more. V gene TRBV19 combines with J gene TRBJ1-1; D uncertain. This CDR3 is 15 amino acids long. V dropped 4 bases and J dropped 0 bases, with 12 bases sitting between them. CDR1 and CDR2 (germline): LNHDA, SQIVND (reference sequence). As DNA, the CDR3 is TGTGCCAGTAGTAGCCGGGAGCGAGTGAACACTGAAGCTTTCTTT. It yields the protein CASSSRERVNTEAFF.

The rearrangement links TRBV12-3 or TRBV12-4 to TRBJ1-1; 10 nucleotides agree with TRBD1. The CDR3 length is 13 residues. Germline trimming cut 6 bases from V and 5 bases from J; bases unmatched to any gene: 3. The CDR3 DNA sequence: TGTGCCAGCAGCTGGGACAGGGGTACTGAAGCTTTCTTT. Translating gives CASSWDRGTEAFF.

CDR3 residues: CASSLLGGDMNTEAFF. In DNA, the CDR3 is TGTGCCAGCAGCTTGTTAGGAGGAGACATGAACACTGAAGCTTTCTTT. This chain uses TRBV5-5 with TRBJ1-1, with D uncertain. Between the trimmed V and J ends, which lost 1 base and 0 bases, there was a span of 13 bases. The CDR3 loop spans 16 amino acids. Looked up from germline, CDR1 is SGHKS and CDR2 is YYEKEE (reference sequence).

The genes are TRBV5-1 and TRBJ1-4, with unresolved D. V was trimmed by 1 base and J by 8 bases, leaving 12 bases between them. The CDR3 has 14 residues. The germline V gene encodes CDR1 SGHRS and CDR2 YFSETQ. As DNA, the CDR3 is TGCGCCAGCAGCTTGAAGGACTCGGGGGAAAAACTGTTTTTT. Amino acids: CASSLKDSGEKLFF.

This sequence joins TRBV7-9 and TRBJ2-1, with 12 bases matching TRBD2. V trimming: 5 bases; J trimming: 6 bases; junction bases outside the gene matches: 11. CDR3 length equals 17 residues. CDR1 is SEHNR and CDR2 is FQNEAQ in the germline V gene (reference sequence). Here the CDR3 reads CASSLGTSGPALNEQFF. CDR3 sequence (DNA): TGTGCCAGCAGCCTTGGGACTAGCGGGCCGGCCCTCAATGAGCAGTTCTTC.